This T cell receptor beta chain is drawn from a study of vaccination and CD4 T cells after COVID-19. Sample treatment: approximately nine-day PBMC culture with coronavirus spike peptide pools or control peptides (ViraFEST assay). Each well received about 2.2 million PBMCs, cultured with approximately 9 IU/ml IL-2 and approximately 10 ug/ml peptide pools. J was trimmed by 0 bases and V by 6 bases; bases with no gene match: 18. The CDR3 is 19 residues long. With respect to this clonotype: Its antigen is as yet unknown.

Cultured CD4+ T-cell DNA underwent Oncomine TCR Beta short-read sequencing. TCRdb ran MiXCR on the PCR reads and lists one entry per CDR3 protein. The data show about 16,000 distinct CDR3 sequences, with 30% to 35% seen just once and roughly 14% held by the top ten. Sample: cultured CD4+ T cells from blood. The chain employs TRBV6-7 and TRBJ2-3, with 7 positions matching TRBD1. TRBV6-7 is an ORF; its function is uncertain. This receptor was obtained from a human donor with COVID-19. The CDR3 bases are TGTGCCAGCAGGGACACACCGGGACAGCCTTTTTTTAGCACAGATACGCAGTATTTT. The encoded protein is CASRDTPGQPFFSTDTQYF.